This is a list of T cell receptor beta chains from one sample in a study of blood T cell repertoires in COVID-19. Some clones are missing from TCRdb's copy, which holds only in-frame ones; the method was immunoSEQ multiplex PCR. The data show a few hundred thousand clones, more than 80% seen once. Sample: PBMCs or T cells enriched from blood (not recorded which). These receptor sequences come from a man in his forties who had recovered from COVID-19. Both conserved end residues are part of each CDR3. Each record gives: CDR3 DNA, CDR3 protein, D gene, clone size, V gene, J gene. The D gene is left open where the match is weak. Only some rows state a clone size, as once, few, many or a class for expanded clones.

CDR3nt: TGCGCCAGCAGCTCGAAAGCGGGCCGGGGGACAGTTAACACTGAAGCTTTCTTT
CDR3aa: CASSSKAGRGTVNTEAFF
d_gene: TRBD1
abundance: .
v_gene: TRBV5-1
j_gene: TRBJ1-1

CDR3nt: TGTGCCAGCAGCTCCGCAGCGGGGCTCAATGAGCAGTTCTTC
CDR3aa: CASSSAAGLNEQFF
d_gene: TRBD2
abundance: .
v_gene: TRBV5-8
j_gene: TRBJ2-1

CDR3nt: TGCGCCAGCAGCCCACGCGATAGGACAGCTAATCAGCCCCAGCATTTT
CDR3aa: CASSPRDRTANQPQHF
d_gene: .
abundance: .
v_gene: TRBV4-1
j_gene: TRBJ1-5

CDR3nt: TGCGCCAGCAGCCAGCAGTGGACAGGCCCCCAAGAGACCCAGTACTTC
CDR3aa: CASSQQWTGPQETQYF
d_gene: TRBD1
abundance: .
v_gene: TRBV4-1
j_gene: TRBJ2-5

CDR3nt: TGTGCCAGCAGTGACATTTACGACAGTAAGGAGCAGTACTTC
CDR3aa: CASSDIYDSKEQYF
d_gene: .
abundance: .
v_gene: TRBV2
j_gene: TRBJ2-7

CDR3nt: TGTGCCACCAGTGTTGCGAACAATGAGCAGTTCTTC
CDR3aa: CATSVANNEQFF
d_gene: .
abundance: once
v_gene: TRBV24-1
j_gene: TRBJ2-1

CDR3nt: TGTGCCAGCAGCTTAACAGGGAATGAGCAGTTCTTC
CDR3aa: CASSLTGNEQFF
d_gene: .
abundance: few
v_gene: TRBV7-9
j_gene: TRBJ2-1

CDR3nt: TGTGCCAGCAGCCAAGGTCGGGGACAGCCCCAGCATTTT
CDR3aa: CASSQGRGQPQHF
d_gene: .
abundance: .
v_gene: TRBV3-1/TRBV3-2
j_gene: TRBJ1-5

CDR3nt: TGTGCCAGCAGCTTAGGTTCCCACAGGGTTGGAAACACCATATATTTT
CDR3aa: CASSLGSHRVGNTIYF
d_gene: .
abundance: .
v_gene: TRBV7-2
j_gene: TRBJ1-3

CDR3nt: TGTGCCAGCAGCTTCGGGGGGCGCTACGAGCAGTACTTC
CDR3aa: CASSFGGRYEQYF
d_gene: .
abundance: .
v_gene: TRBV5-4
j_gene: TRBJ2-7

CDR3nt: TGTGCCAGCAGTTCCGGACAACTCTACGAGCAGTACTTC
CDR3aa: CASSSGQLYEQYF
d_gene: .
abundance: .
v_gene: TRBV12-3/TRBV12-4
j_gene: TRBJ2-7

CDR3nt: TGTGCCAGCAGCGCCAGACAGGGGGCGGGTTACGAGCAGTACTTC
CDR3aa: CASSARQGAGYEQYF
d_gene: TRBD1
abundance: .
v_gene: TRBV9
j_gene: TRBJ2-7

CDR3nt: TGTGCCAGCAGCCTCCCGGGACAGGCCTGGCGGGCTGAAGCTTTCTTT
CDR3aa: CASSLPGQAWRAEAFF
d_gene: .
abundance: .
v_gene: TRBV21-1
j_gene: TRBJ1-1

CDR3nt: TGTGCCAGCAGCCCCGGGTCTGGGGGCAGGGAGGGCGTAGGAGCTTTCTTT
CDR3aa: CASSPGSGGREGVGAFF
d_gene: .
abundance: .
v_gene: TRBV5-8
j_gene: TRBJ1-1

CDR3nt: TGTGCCAGCAGCCCCGCGGCTAGCGGATATGTGCAGTACTTC
CDR3aa: CASSPAASGYVQYF
d_gene: TRBD2
abundance: .
v_gene: TRBV3-1/TRBV3-2
j_gene: TRBJ2-7

CDR3nt: TGTGCCAGCAGCCTCGGACAGGGCTACGAGCAGTACTTC
CDR3aa: CASSLGQGYEQYF
d_gene: TRBD1
abundance: once
v_gene: TRBV12-3/TRBV12-4
j_gene: TRBJ2-7

CDR3nt: TGTGCCAGCAGTGAAGGGGGGGGGACGTACTATGGCTACACCTTC
CDR3aa: CASSEGGGTYYGYTF
d_gene: .
abundance: .
v_gene: TRBV6-1
j_gene: TRBJ1-2

CDR3nt: TGCGCCAGCAACCTTTCCGGGGGGCCACAGTACTTC
CDR3aa: CASNLSGGPQYF
d_gene: .
abundance: .
v_gene: TRBV5-1
j_gene: TRBJ2-7

CDR3nt: TGTGCCTGGGGAAAGACGAAGGGGCCAGCTTTCTTT
CDR3aa: CAWGKTKGPAFF
d_gene: .
abundance: .
v_gene: TRBV30
j_gene: TRBJ1-1

CDR3nt: TGTGCCAGCATCTTTAAAAGGTGGACAGGGAAATATAACGCAGAGATGAACACTGAAGCTTTCTTT
CDR3aa: CASIFKRWTGKYNAEMNTEAFF
d_gene: TRBD1
abundance: .
v_gene: TRBV9
j_gene: TRBJ1-1

CDR3nt: TGTGCCAGCAGCCAACGAATAGGGACAGGGAATTCACCCCTCCACTTT
CDR3aa: CASSQRIGTGNSPLHF
d_gene: TRBD1
abundance: .
v_gene: TRBV3-1/TRBV3-2
j_gene: TRBJ1-6

CDR3nt: TGTGCCAGCAGTTACTCGAATACAAACACTGAAGCTTTCTTT
CDR3aa: CASSYSNTNTEAFF
d_gene: .
abundance: .
v_gene: TRBV6-6
j_gene: TRBJ1-1

CDR3nt: TGTGCCAGCACCTCCGACAGAGTCAATCAGCCCCAGCATTTT
CDR3aa: CASTSDRVNQPQHF
d_gene: .
abundance: many
v_gene: TRBV2
j_gene: TRBJ1-5

CDR3nt: TGTGCCAGCAGTGAATCCCGCAGGGGGCGCCCCTATTTTTTT
CDR3aa: CASSESRRGRPYFF
d_gene: TRBD1
abundance: .
v_gene: TRBV2
j_gene: TRBJ1-1

CDR3nt: TGCGCCAGCAGCTTGGTAGGGACTAGCAACTACAATGAGCAGTTCTTC
CDR3aa: CASSLVGTSNYNEQFF
d_gene: TRBD2
abundance: .
v_gene: TRBV5-1
j_gene: TRBJ2-1

CDR3nt: TGTGCCTGGAGTCCTTACAGGGGGAGCACAGATACGCAGTATTTT
CDR3aa: CAWSPYRGSTDTQYF
d_gene: TRBD1
abundance: once
v_gene: TRBV30
j_gene: TRBJ2-3

CDR3nt: TGTGCCAGCTCACCCGGACTAAAAAACGGCATGGGGGAGCTGTTTTTT
CDR3aa: CASSPGLKNGMGELFF
d_gene: .
abundance: .
v_gene: TRBV18
j_gene: TRBJ2-2

CDR3nt: TGTGCCAGCAGCAAAGGGAACAGGGGCCGGGACGAACCCCAGCATTTT
CDR3aa: CASSKGNRGRDEPQHF
d_gene: .
abundance: .
v_gene: TRBV21-1
j_gene: TRBJ1-5

CDR3nt: TGTGCCAGCAGCTTAGGGGCAGGTAGATCTGAAGCTTTCTTT
CDR3aa: CASSLGAGRSEAFF
d_gene: .
abundance: .
v_gene: TRBV7-8
j_gene: TRBJ1-1

CDR3nt: TGTGCCAGCAGTGCCCCCGACAGGGGGTTGTATGGCTACACCTTC
CDR3aa: CASSAPDRGLYGYTF
d_gene: TRBD1
abundance: .
v_gene: TRBV2
j_gene: TRBJ1-2

CDR3nt: TGTGCTAGTGGTTCTAATACAGATACGCAGTATTTT
CDR3aa: CASGSNTDTQYF
d_gene: .
abundance: .
v_gene: TRBV12-5
j_gene: TRBJ2-3

CDR3nt: TGTGCCTGGAGTTTCAGAGGTTATGGCTACACCTTC
CDR3aa: CAWSFRGYGYTF
d_gene: .
abundance: .
v_gene: TRBV30
j_gene: TRBJ1-2

CDR3nt: TGCAGCGTTGGGGTCGCACCCTTCTCAAGTGCGGACACTGAAGCTTTCTTT
CDR3aa: CSVGVAPFSSADTEAFF
d_gene: .
abundance: .
v_gene: TRBV29-1
j_gene: TRBJ1-1

CDR3nt: TGTGCCAGCAGTTACGGAGGGGCTGGTCAGCCCCAGCATTTT
CDR3aa: CASSYGGAGQPQHF
d_gene: .
abundance: .
v_gene: TRBV6-2/TRBV6-3
j_gene: TRBJ1-5

CDR3nt: TGTGCCAGCGGGGGACAGGTCAACGAAAAACTGTTTTTT
CDR3aa: CASGGQVNEKLFF
d_gene: TRBD1
abundance: .
v_gene: TRBV18
j_gene: TRBJ1-4

CDR3nt: TGCGCCAGCAGCCAAGAGTTCTGGGACAGGGGTTTCAATGAGCAGTTCTTC
CDR3aa: CASSQEFWDRGFNEQFF
d_gene: TRBD1
abundance: .
v_gene: TRBV4-1
j_gene: TRBJ2-1

CDR3nt: TGTGCCACCAGCAGAGAGTGGACAGGGGGTAGAACAGATACGCAGTATTTT
CDR3aa: CATSREWTGGRTDTQYF
d_gene: TRBD1
abundance: .
v_gene: TRBV15
j_gene: TRBJ2-3

CDR3nt: TGCGCCAGCAGCTCGGGTGGACTAGCGGGCACAGATACGCAGTATTTT
CDR3aa: CASSSGGLAGTDTQYF
d_gene: TRBD2
abundance: .
v_gene: TRBV5-1
j_gene: TRBJ2-3

CDR3nt: TGCAGGCCCTCGGGGGGGCGGGGCTACACCTTC
CDR3aa: CRPSGGRGYTF
d_gene: .
abundance: .
v_gene: TRBV20-1
j_gene: TRBJ1-2

CDR3nt: TGTGCCAGCAGGGAGCGGGAGGCGGAGGAGACCCAGTACTTC
CDR3aa: CASREREAEETQYF
d_gene: TRBD2
abundance: .
v_gene: TRBV7-8
j_gene: TRBJ2-5

CDR3nt: TGTGCCAGCACCGAAGGGGGGGGGCTGCGAGCTTTCTTT
CDR3aa: CASTEGGGLRAFF
d_gene: .
abundance: once
v_gene: TRBV12-3/TRBV12-4
j_gene: TRBJ1-1

CDR3nt: TGTGCCAGCAGCCAAAGTTCGACCCCAAGGAGTGGCTACACCTTC
CDR3aa: CASSQSSTPRSGYTF
d_gene: .
abundance: .
v_gene: TRBV5-4
j_gene: TRBJ1-2